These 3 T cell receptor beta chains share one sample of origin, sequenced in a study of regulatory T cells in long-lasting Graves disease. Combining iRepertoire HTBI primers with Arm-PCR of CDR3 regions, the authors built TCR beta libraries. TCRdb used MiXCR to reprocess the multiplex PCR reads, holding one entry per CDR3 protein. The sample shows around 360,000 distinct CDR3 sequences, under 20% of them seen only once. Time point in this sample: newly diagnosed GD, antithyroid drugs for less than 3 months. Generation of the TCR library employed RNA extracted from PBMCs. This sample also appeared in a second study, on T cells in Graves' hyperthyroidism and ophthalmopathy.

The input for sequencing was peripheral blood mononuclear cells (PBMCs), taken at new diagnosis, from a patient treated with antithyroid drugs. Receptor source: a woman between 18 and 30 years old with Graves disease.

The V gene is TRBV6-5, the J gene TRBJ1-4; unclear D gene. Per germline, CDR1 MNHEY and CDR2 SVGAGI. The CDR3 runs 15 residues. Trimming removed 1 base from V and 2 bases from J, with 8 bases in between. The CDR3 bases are TGTGCCAGCAGTTACTTGGCACCTACTAATGAAAAACTGTTTTTT. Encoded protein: CASSYLAPTNEKLFF.

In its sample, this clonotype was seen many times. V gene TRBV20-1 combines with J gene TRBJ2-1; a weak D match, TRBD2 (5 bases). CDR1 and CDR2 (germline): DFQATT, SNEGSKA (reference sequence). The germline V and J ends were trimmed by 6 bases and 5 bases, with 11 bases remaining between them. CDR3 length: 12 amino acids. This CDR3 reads CSAPDGDNEQFF. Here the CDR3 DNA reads TGCAGTGCCCCGGACGGGGACAATGAGCAGTTCTTC.

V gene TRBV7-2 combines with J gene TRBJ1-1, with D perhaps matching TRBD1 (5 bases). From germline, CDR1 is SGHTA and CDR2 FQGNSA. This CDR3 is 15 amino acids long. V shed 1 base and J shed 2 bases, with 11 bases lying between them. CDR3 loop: CASSLDGGGNTEAFF. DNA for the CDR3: TGTGCCAGCAGCTTAGATGGGGGAGGTAACACTGAAGCTTTCTTT.